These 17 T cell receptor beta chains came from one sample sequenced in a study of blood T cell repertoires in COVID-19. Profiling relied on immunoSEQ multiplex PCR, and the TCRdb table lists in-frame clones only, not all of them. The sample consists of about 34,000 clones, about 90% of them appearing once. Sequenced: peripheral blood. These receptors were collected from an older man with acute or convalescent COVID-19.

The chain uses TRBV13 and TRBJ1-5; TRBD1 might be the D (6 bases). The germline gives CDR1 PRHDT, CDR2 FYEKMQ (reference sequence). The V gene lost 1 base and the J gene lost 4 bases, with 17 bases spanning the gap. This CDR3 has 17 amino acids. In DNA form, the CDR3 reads TGTGCCAGCAGCTTAGCGGGTACAGGGCATTGGAATCAGCCCCAGCATTTT. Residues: CASSLAGTGHWNQPQHF.

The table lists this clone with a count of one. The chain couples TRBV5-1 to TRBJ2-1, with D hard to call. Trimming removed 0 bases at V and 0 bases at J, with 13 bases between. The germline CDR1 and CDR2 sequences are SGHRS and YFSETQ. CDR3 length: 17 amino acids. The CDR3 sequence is CASSLAPPPSSYNEQFF. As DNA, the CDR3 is TGCGCCAGCAGCTTGGCCCCCCCACCCAGCTCCTACAATGAGCAGTTCTTC.

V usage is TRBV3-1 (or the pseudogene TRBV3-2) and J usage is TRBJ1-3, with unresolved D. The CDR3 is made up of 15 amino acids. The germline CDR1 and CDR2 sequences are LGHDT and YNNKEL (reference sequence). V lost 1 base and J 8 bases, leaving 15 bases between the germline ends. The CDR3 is CASSQGRVIGYTIYF. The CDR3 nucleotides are TGTGCCAGCAGCCAAGGGAGGGTCATAGGATACACCATATATTTT.

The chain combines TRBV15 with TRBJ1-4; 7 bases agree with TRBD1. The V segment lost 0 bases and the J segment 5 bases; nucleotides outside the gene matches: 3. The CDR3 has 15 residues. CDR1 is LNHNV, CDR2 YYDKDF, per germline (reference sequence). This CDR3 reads CATSRDYRGNEKLFF. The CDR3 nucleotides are TGTGCCACCAGCAGAGATTACAGGGGAAATGAAAAACTGTTTTTT.

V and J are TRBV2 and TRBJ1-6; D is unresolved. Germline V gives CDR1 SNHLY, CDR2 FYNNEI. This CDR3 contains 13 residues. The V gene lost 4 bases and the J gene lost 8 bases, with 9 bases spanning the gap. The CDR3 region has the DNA TGTGCCAGCAGTGTAGGCAGCGATTCACCCCTCCACTTT. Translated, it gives CASSVGSDSPLHF. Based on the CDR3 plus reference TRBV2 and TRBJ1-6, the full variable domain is EPEVTQTPSHQVTQMGQEVILRCVPISNHLYFYWYRQILGQKVEFLVSFYNNEISEKSEIFDDQFSVERPDGSNFTLKIRSTKLEDSAMYFCASSVGSDSPLHFGNGTRLTVT.

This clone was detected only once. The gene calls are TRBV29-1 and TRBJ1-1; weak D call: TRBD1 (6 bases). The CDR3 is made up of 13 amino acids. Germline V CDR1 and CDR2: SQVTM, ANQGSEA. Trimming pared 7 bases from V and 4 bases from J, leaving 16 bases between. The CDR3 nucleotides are TGCAGCGCGGACAGTGCAAGCGGCACTGAAGCTTTCTTT. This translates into CSADSASGTEAFF.

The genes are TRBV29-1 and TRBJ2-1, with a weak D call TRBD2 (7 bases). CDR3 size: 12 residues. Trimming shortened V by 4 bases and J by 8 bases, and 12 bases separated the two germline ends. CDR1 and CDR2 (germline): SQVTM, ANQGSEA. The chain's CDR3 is CSVGRGADEQFF. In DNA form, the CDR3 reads TGCAGCGTTGGTCGGGGGGCAGATGAGCAGTTCTTC.

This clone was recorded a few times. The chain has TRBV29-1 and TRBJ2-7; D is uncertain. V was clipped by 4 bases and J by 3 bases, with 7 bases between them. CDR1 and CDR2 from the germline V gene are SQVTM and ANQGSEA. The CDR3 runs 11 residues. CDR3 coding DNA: TGCAGCGTTGTCTCAGGCTACGAGCAGTACTTC. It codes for CSVVSGYEQYF.

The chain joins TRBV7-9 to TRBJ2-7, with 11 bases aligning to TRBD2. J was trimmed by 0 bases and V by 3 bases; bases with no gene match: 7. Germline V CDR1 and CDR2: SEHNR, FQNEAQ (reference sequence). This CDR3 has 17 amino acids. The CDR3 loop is CASSFPLAGGSSYEQYF. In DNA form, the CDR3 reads TGTGCCAGCAGCTTTCCCCTAGCGGGGGGTAGCTCCTACGAGCAGTACTTC. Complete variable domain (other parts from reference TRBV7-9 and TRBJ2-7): DTGVSQNPRHKITKRGQNVTFRCDPISEHNRLYWYRQTLGQGPEFLTYFQNEAQLEKSRLLSDRFSAERPKGSFSTLEIQRTEQGDSAMYLCASSFPLAGGSSYEQYFGPGTRLTVT.

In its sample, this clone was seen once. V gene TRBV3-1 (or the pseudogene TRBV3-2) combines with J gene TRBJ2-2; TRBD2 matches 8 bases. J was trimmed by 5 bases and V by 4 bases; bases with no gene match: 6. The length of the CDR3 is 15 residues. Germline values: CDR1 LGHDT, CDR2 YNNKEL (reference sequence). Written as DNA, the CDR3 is TGTGCCAGCAGCCTCTCAGCGGGGGCAACCGGGGAGCTGTTTTTT. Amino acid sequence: CASSLSAGATGELFF.

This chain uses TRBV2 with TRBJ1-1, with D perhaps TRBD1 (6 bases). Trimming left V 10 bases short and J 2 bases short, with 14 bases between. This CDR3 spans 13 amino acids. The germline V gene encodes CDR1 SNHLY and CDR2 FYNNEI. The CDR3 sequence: CATTGQRNTEAFF. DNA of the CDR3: TGTGCCACCACCGGACAGAGAAACACTGAAGCTTTCTTT.

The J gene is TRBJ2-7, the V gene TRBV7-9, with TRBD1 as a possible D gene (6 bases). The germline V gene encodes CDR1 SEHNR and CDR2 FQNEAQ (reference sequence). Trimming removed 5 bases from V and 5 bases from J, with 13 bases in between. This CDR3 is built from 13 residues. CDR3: CASSPPTGNEQYF. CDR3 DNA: TGTGCCAGCAGCCCCCCCACAGGGAACGAGCAGTACTTC.

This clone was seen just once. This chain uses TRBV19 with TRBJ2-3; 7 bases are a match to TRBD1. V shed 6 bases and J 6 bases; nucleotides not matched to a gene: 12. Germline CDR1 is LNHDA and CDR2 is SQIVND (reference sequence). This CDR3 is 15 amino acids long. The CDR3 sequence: CASRVTGWVQDTQYF. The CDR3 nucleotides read TGTGCCAGTAGGGTGACAGGGTGGGTCCAGGATACGCAGTATTTT. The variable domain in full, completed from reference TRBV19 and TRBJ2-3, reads DGGITQSPKYLFRKEGQNVTLSCEQNLNHDAMYWYRQDPGQGLRLIYYSQIVNDFQKGDIAEGYSVSREKKESFPLTVTSAQKNPTAFYLCASRVTGWVQDTQYFGPGTRLTVL.

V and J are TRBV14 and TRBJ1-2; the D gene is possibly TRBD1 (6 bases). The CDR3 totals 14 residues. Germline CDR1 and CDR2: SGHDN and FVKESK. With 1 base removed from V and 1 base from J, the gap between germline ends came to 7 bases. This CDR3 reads CASSQVRGNYGYTF. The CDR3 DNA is TGTGCCAGCAGCCAAGTCAGGGGTAACTATGGCTACACCTTC.

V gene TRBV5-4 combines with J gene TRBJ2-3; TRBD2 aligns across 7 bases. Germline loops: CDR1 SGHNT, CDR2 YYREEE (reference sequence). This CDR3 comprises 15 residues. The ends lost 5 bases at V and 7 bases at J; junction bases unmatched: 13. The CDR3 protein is CASSRAGRRGNTQYF. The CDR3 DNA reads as TGTGCCAGCAGTCGAGCGGGGCGGCGCGGGAATACGCAGTATTTT.

The CDR3 nucleotides read TGTGCCAGCAGCTTAGGTCCCCCCGACAGGGTCAATAATGAAAAACTGTTTTTT. Translating it yields CASSLGPPDRVNNEKLFF. The rearrangement links TRBV11-2 to TRBJ1-4, with 7 positions matching TRBD1. CDR1 SGHAT and CDR2 FQNNGV come from the germline V gene. V was pared by 1 base and J by 4 bases, with 12 bases of the junction left unmatched. This CDR3 contains 18 residues.

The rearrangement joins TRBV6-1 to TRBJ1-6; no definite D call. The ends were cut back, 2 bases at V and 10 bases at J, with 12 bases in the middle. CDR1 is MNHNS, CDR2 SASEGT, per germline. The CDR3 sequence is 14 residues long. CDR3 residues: CASSEISEGSPLHF. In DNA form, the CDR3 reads TGTGCCAGCAGTGAAATCTCAGAGGGCTCACCCCTCCACTTT.